This note documents a single T cell receptor beta chain sequence. The data are from a study of T-cell memory formation after mild COVID-19. TCRdb analysed the 5' RACE reads with MiXCR anew, one entry per CDR3 protein. The profile shows 250,000 or so distinct CDR3 sequences, more than 15% of them singletons. V lost 3 bases, J lost 4 bases, and 16 bases lay in between. The length of the CDR3 is 16 residues. Germline CDR1 and CDR2: KGHDR and SFDVKD. J is TRBJ2-3 and V is TRBV24-1; D uncertain. The sequenced sample was PBMCs or a T cell subset sorted from them (not recorded which). This clonotype originated in a man aged 18 to 30 who had mild COVID-19 (a few samples of this study predate the infection). Cell type and time point are not known. CDR3 amino acids: CATSDPKAGGADTQYF. CDR3 bases: TGTGCCACCAGTGATCCAAAGGCAGGTGGGGCAGATACGCAGTATTTT.